The present T cell receptor beta chain was sequenced within a study of cytomegalovirus exposure and HLA in healthy donors. This CDR3 comprises 17 residues. The V gene end was trimmed by 3 bases and the J gene end by 4 bases; junction bases not matched to a gene: 15. Germline V CDR1 and CDR2: SGDLS, YYNGEE. Amplification used 60 Vbeta primers and 13 Jbeta primers. The repertoire was sequenced with immunoSEQ multiplex PCR; TCRdb's copy has only in-frame clones and lacks some. Its table lists 180,000 or so clones. Worth noting for this clone: Antigen specificity is unknown.

Regarding the study as a whole: Researchers left out some V segments, among them TRBV6-2 and TRBV6-3, as indistinguishable.

The sequencing input was PBMCs. The V and J genes are TRBV9 and TRBJ1-1, with TRBD1 identical over 7 bases. The receptor's source is a woman aged 18-29 years in good health and CMV-seropositive. The CDR3 region is CASSDEHRGRQGTEAFF. The CDR3 DNA is TGTGCCAGCAGCGACGAGCACAGGGGTAGGCAAGGCACTGAAGCTTTCTTT.